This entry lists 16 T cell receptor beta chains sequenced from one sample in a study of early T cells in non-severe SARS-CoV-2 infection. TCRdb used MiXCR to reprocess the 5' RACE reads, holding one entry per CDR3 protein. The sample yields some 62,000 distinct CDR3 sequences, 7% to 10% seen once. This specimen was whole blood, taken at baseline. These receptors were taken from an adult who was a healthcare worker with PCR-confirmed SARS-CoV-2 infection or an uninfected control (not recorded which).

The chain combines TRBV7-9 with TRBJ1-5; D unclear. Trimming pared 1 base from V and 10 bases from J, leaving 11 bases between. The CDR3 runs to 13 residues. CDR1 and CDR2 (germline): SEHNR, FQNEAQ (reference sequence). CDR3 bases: TGTGCCAGCAGCTTAGAAGGCTATCGACCCCAGCATTTT. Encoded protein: CASSLEGYRPQHF. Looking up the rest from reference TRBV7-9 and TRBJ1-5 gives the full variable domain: DTGVSQNPRHKITKRGQNVTFRCDPISEHNRLYWYRQTLGQGPEFLTYFQNEAQLEKSRLLSDRFSAERPKGSFSTLEIQRTEQGDSAMYLCASSLEGYRPQHFGDGTRLSIL.

The CDR3 protein is CASSYPDRGTTSGSGTDTQYF. CDR3 DNA: TGTGCCAGCAGTTACCCCGACAGGGGAACGACTAGCGGGAGTGGGACAGATACGCAGTATTTT. The rearrangement uses TRBV6-2 or TRBV6-3 and TRBJ2-3, with 12 bases matching TRBD2. The CDR3 consists of 21 residues. Germline CDR1 and CDR2: MNHEY and SVGEGT. Trimming took 2 bases from V and 3 from J; bases not matched to a gene: 18.

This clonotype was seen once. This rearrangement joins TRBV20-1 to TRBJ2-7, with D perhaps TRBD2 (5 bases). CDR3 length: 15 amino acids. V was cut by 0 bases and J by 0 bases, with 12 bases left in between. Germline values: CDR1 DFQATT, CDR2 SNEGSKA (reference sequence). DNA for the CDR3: TGCAGTGCTAGAGATGGGGAGCGGCTCTCCTACGAGCAGTACTTC. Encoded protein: CSARDGERLSYEQYF.

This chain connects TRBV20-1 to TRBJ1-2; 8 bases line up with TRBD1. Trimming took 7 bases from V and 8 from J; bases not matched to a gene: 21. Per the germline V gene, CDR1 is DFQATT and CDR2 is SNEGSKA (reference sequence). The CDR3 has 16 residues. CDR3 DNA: TGCAGTGGCCTCAACCGGGACAGGCGTACTTTCGAAGGCTACACCTTC. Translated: CSGLNRDRRTFEGYTF.

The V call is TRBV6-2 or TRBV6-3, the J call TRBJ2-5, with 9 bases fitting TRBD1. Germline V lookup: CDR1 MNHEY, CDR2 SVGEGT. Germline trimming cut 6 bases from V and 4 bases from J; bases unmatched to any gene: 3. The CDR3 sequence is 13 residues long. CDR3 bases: TGTGCCAGCAGCTACAGGGGGCGAGAGACCCAGTACTTC. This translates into CASSYRGRETQYF.

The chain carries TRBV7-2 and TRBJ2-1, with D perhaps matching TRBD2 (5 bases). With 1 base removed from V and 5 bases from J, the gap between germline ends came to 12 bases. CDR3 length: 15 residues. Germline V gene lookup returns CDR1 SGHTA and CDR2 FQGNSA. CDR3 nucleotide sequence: TGTGCCAGCAGCTTAGGGGTCGGAGGAAACAATGAGCAGTTCTTC. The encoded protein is CASSLGVGGNNEQFF.

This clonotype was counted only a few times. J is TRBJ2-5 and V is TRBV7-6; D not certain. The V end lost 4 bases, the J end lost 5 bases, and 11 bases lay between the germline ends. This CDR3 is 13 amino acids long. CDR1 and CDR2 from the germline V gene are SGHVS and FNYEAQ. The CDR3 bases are TGTGCCAGCAGCTCCCGATTTCCCGAGACCCAGTACTTC. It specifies CASSSRFPETQYF.

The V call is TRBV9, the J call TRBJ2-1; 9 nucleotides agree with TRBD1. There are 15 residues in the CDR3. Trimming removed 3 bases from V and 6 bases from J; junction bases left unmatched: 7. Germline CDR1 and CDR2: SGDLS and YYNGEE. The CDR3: CASSDGQGKFNEQFF. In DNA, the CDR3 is TGTGCCAGCAGCGATGGACAGGGGAAATTCAATGAGCAGTTCTTC. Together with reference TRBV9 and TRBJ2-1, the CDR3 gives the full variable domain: DSGVTQTPKHLITATGQRVTLRCSPRSGDLSVYWYQQSLDQGLQFLIQYYNGEERAKGNILERFSAQQFPDLHSELNLSSLELGDSALYFCASSDGQGKFNEQFFGPGTRLTVL.

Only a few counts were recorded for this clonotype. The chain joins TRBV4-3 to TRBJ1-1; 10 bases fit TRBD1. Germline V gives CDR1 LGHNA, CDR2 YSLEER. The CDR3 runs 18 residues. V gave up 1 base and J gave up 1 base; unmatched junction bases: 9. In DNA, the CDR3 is TGCGCCAGCAGCCAAGCCCCCGGACAGGGGGGCCCGAACACTGAAGCTTTCTTT. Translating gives CASSQAPGQGGPNTEAFF.

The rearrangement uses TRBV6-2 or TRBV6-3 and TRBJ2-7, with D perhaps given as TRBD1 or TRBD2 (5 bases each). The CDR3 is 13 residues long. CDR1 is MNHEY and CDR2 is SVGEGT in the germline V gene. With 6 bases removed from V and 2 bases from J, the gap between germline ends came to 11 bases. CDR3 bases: TGTGCCAGCAGGGGACCGGGGACCTACGAGCAGTACTTC. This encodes CASRGPGTYEQYF.

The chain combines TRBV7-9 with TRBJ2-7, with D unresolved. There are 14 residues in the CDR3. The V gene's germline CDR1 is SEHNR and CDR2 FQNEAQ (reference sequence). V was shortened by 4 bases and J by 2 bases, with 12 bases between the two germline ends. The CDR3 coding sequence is TGTGCCAGCAGCTCCATGGGTAGGACCTACGAGCAGTACTTC. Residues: CASSSMGRTYEQYF. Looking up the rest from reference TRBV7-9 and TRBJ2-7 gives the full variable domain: DTGVSQNPRHKITKRGQNVTFRCDPISEHNRLYWYRQTLGQGPEFLTYFQNEAQLEKSRLLSDRFSAERPKGSFSTLEIQRTEQGDSAMYLCASSSMGRTYEQYFGPGTRLTVT.

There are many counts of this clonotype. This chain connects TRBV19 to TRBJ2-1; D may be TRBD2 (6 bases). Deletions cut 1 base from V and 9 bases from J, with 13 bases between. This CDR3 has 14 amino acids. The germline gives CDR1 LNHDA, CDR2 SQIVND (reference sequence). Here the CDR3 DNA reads TGTGCCAGTAGTATAGCCCGGGAGAGGGGTGAGCAGTTCTTC. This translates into CASSIARERGEQFF.

CDR3 residues: CASSLRRIPSYNEQFF. CDR3 nucleotide sequence: TGTGCCAGCAGCTTAAGGCGCATACCTTCCTACAATGAGCAGTTCTTC. The chain joins TRBV7-8 to TRBJ2-1; D gene unclear. Looked up from germline, CDR1 is SGHVS and CDR2 is FQNEAQ. The germline V and J ends were trimmed by 2 bases and 1 base, with 12 bases remaining between them. This CDR3 is 16 amino acids long.

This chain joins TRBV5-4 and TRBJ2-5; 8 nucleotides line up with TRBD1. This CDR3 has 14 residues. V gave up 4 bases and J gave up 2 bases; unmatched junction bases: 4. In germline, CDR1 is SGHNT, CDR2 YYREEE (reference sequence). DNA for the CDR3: TGTGCCAGCAGCGAGACAGGGGATCAAGAGACCCAGTACTTC. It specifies CASSETGDQETQYF. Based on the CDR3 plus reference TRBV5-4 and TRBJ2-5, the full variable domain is ETGVTQSPTHLIKTRGQQVTLRCSSQSGHNTVSWYQQALGQGPQFIFQYYREEENGRGNFPPRFSGLQFPNYSSELNVNALELDDSALYLCASSETGDQETQYFGPGTRLLVL.

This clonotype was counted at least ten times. CDR3 loop: CASSPRTSGSGTDTQYF. Here the CDR3 DNA reads TGTGCCAGCTCACCACGGACTAGCGGGAGTGGCACAGATACGCAGTATTTT. The chain employs TRBV18 and TRBJ2-3; the match to TRBD2 covers 13 bases. The germline V gene has CDR1 KGHSH and CDR2 LQKENI. The V segment lost 1 base and the J segment 1 base; nucleotides outside the gene matches: 2. This CDR3 has 17 amino acids.

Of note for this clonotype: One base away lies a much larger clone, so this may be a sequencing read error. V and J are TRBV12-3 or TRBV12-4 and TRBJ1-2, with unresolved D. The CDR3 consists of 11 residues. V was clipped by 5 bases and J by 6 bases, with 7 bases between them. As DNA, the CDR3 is TGTGCCAGCAGTCCTATCAATGGCTACACCTTC. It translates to CASSPINGYTF.